One sample yielded the 21 T cell receptor beta chains listed below, sequenced in a study of T cells after yellow fever vaccination. MiXCR, applied by TCRdb to the 5' RACE reads, yields one record per CDR3 protein. The top ten clones hold roughly 0.73% of a sample with about 140,000 distinct CDR3 sequences, 7.7% of them seen once. The sequences come from CD4+ T cells sorted from PBMCs, collected 5 days after the yellow fever booster vaccination. The source is a man younger than 40 who received the YFV17D yellow fever vaccine.

This clonotype appeared many times. The chain employs TRBV7-8 and TRBJ2-3; TRBD1 might be the D (5 bases). Trimming took 2 bases from V and 8 from J, leaving 14 bases between them. CDR3 length: 14 residues. The germline CDR1 and CDR2 sequences are SGHVS and FQNEAQ. DNA for the CDR3: TGTGCCAGCAGCTTAAGCTTGTCGCAGGGTACGCAGTATTTT. Protein sequence: CASSLSLSQGTQYF.

This clonotype has more than one count but fewer than ten. J is TRBJ2-3 and V is TRBV19, with TRBD1 matching over 7 bases. The CDR3 loop spans 15 amino acids. The germline V gene has CDR1 LNHDA and CDR2 SQIVND (reference sequence). The trim removed 9 bases at V and 6 bases at J, leaving 15 bases unmatched. The CDR3 here is CASAPLGQTHDTQYF. DNA for the CDR3: TGTGCCAGCGCACCCTTGGGACAGACCCACGATACGCAGTATTTT.

This clonotype was seen only a few times. This rearrangement joins TRBV10-3 to TRBJ2-3, with no clear D. The germline V gene has CDR1 ENHRY and CDR2 SYGVKD. The ends were cut back, 5 bases at V and 6 bases at J, with 9 bases in the middle. CDR3 length: 12 residues. This chain's CDR3 is CAISSLTDTQYF. The CDR3 DNA reads as TGTGCCATCAGTTCACTTACTGATACGCAGTATTTT.

Ten or more counts support this clonotype. The chain combines TRBV15 with TRBJ1-6; D uncertain. Germline assignment: CDR1 LNHNV and CDR2 YYDKDF (reference sequence). Trimming took 0 bases from V and 8 from J, leaving 14 bases between them. This CDR3 is built from 16 residues. In DNA form, the CDR3 reads TGTGCCACCAGCAGAGAATCCAGCGTTTTCGATTCACCCCTCCACTTT. As protein: CATSRESSVFDSPLHF.

This clonotype was seen a handful of times. The V call is TRBV29-1, the J call TRBJ1-2, with D possibly TRBD1 on 6 matching bases. CDR3 length: 11 residues. Trimming left V 8 bases short and J 8 bases short, with 15 bases between. From germline, CDR1 is SQVTM and CDR2 ANQGSEA. The CDR3 coding sequence is TGCAGCCTAAAGGGGGTATCGGGCTACACCTTC. Protein sequence: CSLKGVSGYTF. The whole variable domain, remainder taken from reference TRBV29-1 and TRBJ1-2, is SAVISQKPSRDICQRGTSLTIQCQVDSQVTMMFWYRQQPGQSLTLIATANQGSEATYESGFVIDKFPISRPNLTFSTLTVSNMSPEDSSIYLCSLKGVSGYTFGSGTRLTVV.

This clonotype has a count of ten or more. The V call is TRBV5-1, the J call TRBJ2-1, with TRBD1 matching 8 bases. The CDR3 spans 16 residues. CDR1 and CDR2 from the germline V gene are SGHRS and YFSETQ. V dropped 0 bases and J dropped 1; count of bases not matched to a gene: 3. The CDR3 loop reads CASSLARTGSYNEQFF. CDR3 sequence (DNA): TGCGCCAGCAGCTTGGCAAGGACAGGGTCCTACAATGAGCAGTTCTTC.

This clonotype was seen ten or more times. V is TRBV24-1 and J is TRBJ2-2; TRBD1 matches at 8 bases. Germline CDR1 is KGHDR and CDR2 is SFDVKD. The CDR3 length is 16 residues. V lost 10 bases and J lost 1; bases outside the gene matches: 10. The chain's CDR3 is CATSRSGQGNTGELFF. CDR3 coding DNA: TGTGCCACTTCCCGATCCGGACAGGGGAACACCGGGGAGCTGTTTTTT.

This clonotype was detected many times. V usage is TRBV5-1 and J usage is TRBJ1-2; the D gene is possibly TRBD1 (5 bases). The CDR3 covers 13 residues. The V and J ends lost 0 bases and 8 bases respectively, with 11 bases between them. Germline V gene data show CDR1 as SGHRS and CDR2 as YFSETQ. CDR3 in amino acids: CASSLEAGYGYTF. The CDR3 DNA is TGCGCCAGCAGCTTGGAAGCAGGGTACGGCTACACCTTC. The full variable domain, in which reference TRBV5-1 and TRBJ1-2 provide the parts outside the CDR3, is KAGVTQTPRYLIKTRGQQVTLSCSPISGHRSVSWYQQTPGQGLQFLFEYFSETQRNKGNFPGRFSGRQFSNSRSEMNVSTLELGDSALYLCASSLEAGYGYTFGSGTRLTVV.

This clonotype was observed at least ten times. The chain links TRBV12-3 or TRBV12-4 to TRBJ2-1; 12 bases agree with TRBD2. This CDR3 region has 13 residues. V trimming: 8 bases; J trimming: 10 bases; junction bases outside the gene matches: 6. Here the CDR3 DNA reads TGTGCCAGCGTAGGACTAGCGGGAACGGAGCAGTTCTTC. Translated, it gives CASVGLAGTEQFF.

This clonotype was counted many times. The gene calls are TRBV6-6 and TRBJ2-5; D unresolved. Between the trimmed V and J ends, which lost 7 bases and 4 bases, there was a span of 13 bases. Germline CDR1 is MNHNY and CDR2 is SVGAGI (reference sequence). This CDR3 is 13 amino acids long. The CDR3 DNA sequence: TGTGCCAGCACCATGAATATCGGAGAGACCCAGTACTTC. Residues: CASTMNIGETQYF.

This clonotype was counted a few times. The V gene is TRBV11-2, the J gene TRBJ2-7; 10 nucleotides agree with TRBD2. The germline V gene encodes CDR1 SGHAT and CDR2 FQNNGV. The CDR3 covers 16 residues. V lost 5 bases, J lost 3 bases, and 10 bases stayed unmatched. The CDR3 coding sequence is TGTGCCAGCAGCCCGCGGGGAGCGGGAGGGGGCTACGAGCAGTACTTC. This codes for CASSPRGAGGGYEQYF. Using reference TRBV11-2 and TRBJ2-7 for the parts outside the CDR3, the full variable domain is EAGVAQSPRYKIIEKRQSVAFWCNPISGHATLYWYQQILGQGPKLLIQFQNNGVVDDSQLPKDRFSAERLKGVDSTLKIQPAKLEDSAVYLCASSPRGAGGGYEQYFGPGTRLTVT.

J is TRBJ2-7 and V is TRBV5-4, with TRBD1 matching over 8 bases. This CDR3 has 12 residues. V gave up 4 bases and J gave up 6 bases; unmatched junction bases: 3. The germline CDR1 and CDR2 sequences are SGHNT and YYREEE (reference sequence). The CDR3 here is CASSPGGTEQYF. Here the CDR3 DNA reads TGTGCCAGCAGCCCAGGGGGCACCGAGCAGTACTTC. The full variable domain, in which reference TRBV5-4 and TRBJ2-7 provide the parts outside the CDR3, is ETGVTQSPTHLIKTRGQQVTLRCSSQSGHNTVSWYQQALGQGPQFIFQYYREEENGRGNFPPRFSGLQFPNYSSELNVNALELDDSALYLCASSPGGTEQYFGPGTRLTVT.

This clonotype was found many times. The gene calls are TRBV10-3 and TRBJ2-7, with 11 bases fitting TRBD1. Germline V gene sequence: CDR1 ENHRY, CDR2 SYGVKD. The CDR3 is 16 amino acids. V lost 7 bases to trimming and J lost 2 bases; unmatched junction nucleotides: 10. Here the CDR3 reads CAINPRAGQGAYEQYF. CDR3 DNA sequence: TGTGCCATCAATCCTAGGGCGGGACAGGGGGCCTACGAGCAGTACTTC.

In this sample, this clonotype turned up many times. The chain uses TRBV7-6 and TRBJ2-7; 7 bases are a match to TRBD1. The V gene end was trimmed by 6 bases and the J gene end by 0 bases; junction bases not matched to a gene: 20. Germline assignment: CDR1 SGHVS and CDR2 FNYEAQ. CDR3 length: 19 amino acids. DNA of the CDR3: TGTGCCAGCAGTAAAAGCCTCCGGGACAGCAAATCGAGCTCCTACGAGCAGTACTTC. Its translation: CASSKSLRDSKSSSYEQYF. The whole variable domain, filled in from reference TRBV7-6 and TRBJ2-7, reads GAGVSQSPRYKVTKRGQDVALRCDPISGHVSLYWYRQALGQGPEFLTYFNYEAQQDKSGLPNDRFSAERPEGSISTLTIQRTEQRDSAMYRCASSKSLRDSKSSSYEQYFGPGTRLTVT.

This clonotype was picked up many times. This chain links TRBV7-3 with TRBJ2-1; 12 bases line up with TRBD2. V shed 2 bases, J shed 10 bases, and the junction held 9 bases outside the gene matches. CDR1 and CDR2 (germline): SGHTA, FQGTGA. The CDR3 consists of 16 residues. CDR3 in DNA: TGTGCCAGCAGCTTACGTCCGGGACTAGCGGGCGGAGAGCAGTTCTTC. Amino acids: CASSLRPGLAGGEQFF.

A single count supports this clonotype. This chain links TRBV20-1 with TRBJ2-1, with 12 bases identical to TRBD2. Germline CDR1 reads DFQATT; CDR2 reads SNEGSKA (reference sequence). The CDR3 is 17 residues long. CDR3 protein: CCDRSGLAGRSYNEQFF. CDR3 coding DNA: TGCTGTGATAGGTCGGGACTAGCGGGCCGTTCCTACAATGAGCAGTTCTTC.

This clonotype was seen many times. The chain has TRBV12-3 or TRBV12-4 and TRBJ1-1, with D possibly TRBD1 on 6 matching bases. This CDR3 has 13 amino acids. V was trimmed by 5 bases and J by 5 bases, leaving 12 bases between them. CDR3 residues: CASSPRRGTEAFF. The CDR3, as DNA: TGTGCCAGCAGTCCCCGTAGGGGGACTGAAGCTTTCTTT.

Only a few counts were recorded for this clonotype. The chain couples TRBV5-1 to TRBJ2-6; 7 bases agree with TRBD2. CDR3 length equals 17 residues. V shed 5 bases, J shed 4 bases, and the junction held 12 bases outside the gene matches. Germline V CDR1 and CDR2: SGHRS, YFSETQ. The chain's CDR3 is CASSSHWGGSGANVLTF. The CDR3 DNA follows: TGCGCCAGCAGTTCCCACTGGGGGGGTTCAGGGGCCAACGTCCTGACTTTC.

About this clonotype: A much larger clone differs by one base, so this may be a read error. The chain recombines TRBV12-3 or TRBV12-4 with TRBJ2-1, with a tentative D call TRBD2 (5 bases). Between the trimmed V and J ends, which lost 4 bases and 10 bases, there was a span of 11 bases. The CDR3 totals 12 residues. CDR3 sequence: CASSSRGGEQFF. CDR3 nucleotides: TGTGCCAGCAGTTCTAGAGGCGGGGAGCAGTTCTTC.

Many counts were recorded for this clonotype. The chain uses TRBV10-3 and TRBJ2-3, with TRBD1 matching over 9 bases. The CDR3 length is 15 residues. Germline V gene sequence: CDR1 ENHRY, CDR2 SYGVKD. V was pared by 9 bases and J by 1 base, with 8 bases of the junction left unmatched. The CDR3 DNA reads TGTGCCATGAGACAGGGGGGGATTGGCACAGATACGCAGTATTTT. Amino acids: CAMRQGGIGTDTQYF.

This clonotype was detected many times. The V and J genes are TRBV20-1 and TRBJ2-1; D is tentatively TRBD1 or TRBD2 (5 bases each). The CDR3 length is 14 residues. Trimming removed 6 bases at V and 3 bases at J, with 15 bases between. From germline, CDR1 is DFQATT and CDR2 SNEGSKA (reference sequence). In nucleotides, the CDR3 is TGCAGTGCCCCCCCGGGGCGTAACTACAATGAGCAGTTCTTC. This codes for CSAPPGRNYNEQFF.